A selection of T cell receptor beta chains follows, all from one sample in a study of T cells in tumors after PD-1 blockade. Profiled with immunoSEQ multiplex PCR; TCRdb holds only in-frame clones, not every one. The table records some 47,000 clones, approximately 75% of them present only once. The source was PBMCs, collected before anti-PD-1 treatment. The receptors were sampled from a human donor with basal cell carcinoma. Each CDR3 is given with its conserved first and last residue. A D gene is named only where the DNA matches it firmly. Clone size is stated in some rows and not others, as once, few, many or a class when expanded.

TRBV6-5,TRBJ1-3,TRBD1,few,CASSRRDRGNTIYF,TGTGCCAGCTCCCGCCGGGACAGGGGCAACACCATATATTTT
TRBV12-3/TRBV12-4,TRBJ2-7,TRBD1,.,CASSMTGIEQYF,TGTGCCAGCAGTATGACAGGGATAGAGCAGTACTTC
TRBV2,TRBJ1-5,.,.,CASSEGVSRSNQPQHF,TGTGCCAGCAGCGAGGGCGTATCTCGGAGCAATCAGCCCCAGCATTTT
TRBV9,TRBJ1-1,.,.,CASSVEDGLTEAFF,TGTGCCAGCAGCGTAGAAGACGGACTGACTGAAGCTTTCTTT
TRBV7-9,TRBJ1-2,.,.,CASSSYRTVNYGYTF,TGTGCCAGCAGCTCATACAGGACGGTGAACTATGGCTACACCTTC
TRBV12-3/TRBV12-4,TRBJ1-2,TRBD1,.,CASSPGTAYGYTF,TGTGCCAGCAGCCCAGGGACAGCTTATGGCTACACCTTC
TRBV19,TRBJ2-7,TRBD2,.,CASSIGRGTSGPFEQYF,TGTGCCAGTAGTATAGGACGCGGGACTAGCGGACCCTTTGAGCAGTACTTC
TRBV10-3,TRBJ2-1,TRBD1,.,CAISKTGAPVYNEQFF,TGTGCCATCAGTAAGACAGGGGCGCCTGTTTACAATGAGCAGTTCTTC
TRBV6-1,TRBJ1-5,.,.,CASSEVVAEANQPQHF,TGTGCCAGCAGTGAAGTAGTGGCAGAAGCCAATCAGCCCCAGCATTTT
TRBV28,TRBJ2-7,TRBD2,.,CASSLSGGGTYEQYF,TGTGCCAGCAGTTTAAGTGGGGGGGGTACCTACGAGCAGTACTTC
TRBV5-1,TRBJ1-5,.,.,CASSLDSGGSQPQHF,TGCGCCAGCAGCTTGGATTCCGGGGGCAGTCAGCCCCAGCATTTT
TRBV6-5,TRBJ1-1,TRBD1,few,CASSYGQGVPEAFF,TGTGCCAGCAGTTACGGGCAGGGGGTTCCTGAAGCTTTCTTT
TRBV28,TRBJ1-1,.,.,CASSFRFVREAFF,TGTGCCAGCAGTTTTCGGTTCGTTAGGGAAGCTTTCTTT
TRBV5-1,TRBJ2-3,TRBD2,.,CASSPGLAGASTDTQYF,TGCGCCAGCAGCCCAGGACTAGCGGGGGCGAGCACAGATACGCAGTATTTT
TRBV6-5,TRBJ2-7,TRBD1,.,CASSYWAGGPYEQYF,TGTGCCAGCAGTTACTGGGCAGGGGGCCCCTACGAGCAGTACTTC
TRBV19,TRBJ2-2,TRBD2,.,CASSIRGGRSTGELFF,TGTGCCAGTAGTATCCGGGGGGGGCGCAGCACCGGGGAGCTGTTTTTT
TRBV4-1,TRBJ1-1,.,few,CATKGRNTEAFF,TGCGCCACCAAGGGGCGGAACACTGAAGCTTTCTTT
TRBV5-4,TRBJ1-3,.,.,CASSWTTGVSGNTIYF,TGTGCCAGCAGCTGGACGACAGGCGTCTCTGGAAACACCATATATTTT
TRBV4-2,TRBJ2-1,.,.,CASSQDRGLGDNEQFF,TGTGCCAGCAGCCAAGACCGGGGACTCGGAGACAATGAGCAGTTCTTC
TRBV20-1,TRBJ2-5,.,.,CSASDRRGQETQYF,TGCAGTGCTAGTGATAGGAGGGGTCAAGAGACCCAGTACTTC
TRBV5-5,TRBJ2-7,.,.,CASSLASGTPYEQYF,TGTGCCAGCAGCTTGGCAAGTGGTACCCCCTACGAGCAGTACTTC
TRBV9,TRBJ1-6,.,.,CASNRPNSPLHF,TGTGCCAGCAACAGGCCAAATTCACCCCTCCACTTT
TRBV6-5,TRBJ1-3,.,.,CASFSGASGNTIYF,TGTGCCAGCTTTTCGGGGGCTTCTGGAAACACCATATATTTT
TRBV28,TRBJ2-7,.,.,CASSFLGGQYEQYF,TGTGCCAGCAGTTTTCTCGGGGGGCAGTACGAGCAGTACTTC
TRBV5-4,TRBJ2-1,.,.,CASSLMNRDNEQFF,TGTGCCAGCAGCTTGATGAACAGGGACAATGAGCAGTTCTTC
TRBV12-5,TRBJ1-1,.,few,CAGTDRNTEAFF,TGTGCTGGAACAGACAGGAACACTGAAGCTTTCTTT
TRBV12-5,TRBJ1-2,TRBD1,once,CASGLTGNYGYTF,TGTGCTAGTGGTCTGACAGGGAACTATGGCTACACCTTC
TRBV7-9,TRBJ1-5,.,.,CASSPTVNQPQHF,TGTGCCAGCAGCCCCACCGTCAATCAGCCCCAGCATTTT
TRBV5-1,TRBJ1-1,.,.,CASSLEVGRTEAFF,TGCGCCAGCAGCTTGGAGGTGGGCCGCACTGAAGCTTTCTTT
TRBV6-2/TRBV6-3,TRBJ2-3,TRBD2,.,CASSYTLAGASDTQYF,TGTGCCAGCAGTTACACCCTGGCGGGAGCTTCAGATACGCAGTATTTT
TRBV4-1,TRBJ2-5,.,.,CASSQGTQETQYF,TGCGCCAGCAGCCAAGGCACGCAAGAGACCCAGTACTTC
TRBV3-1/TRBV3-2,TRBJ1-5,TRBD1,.,CASSPGQDRVGQPQHF,TGTGCCAGCAGCCCTGGACAGGACAGGGTGGGCCAGCCCCAGCATTTT
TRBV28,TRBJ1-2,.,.,CASSFGQGLYGYTF,TGTGCCAGCAGTTTCGGGCAGGGGCTCTATGGCTACACCTTC
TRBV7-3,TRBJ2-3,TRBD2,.,CASSSSGRATQYF,TGTGCCAGCAGTTCTAGCGGGAGAGCTACGCAGTATTTT
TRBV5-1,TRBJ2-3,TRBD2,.,CASSLSGGARDTQYF,TGCGCCAGCAGCTTGAGCGGGGGGGCCAGGGATACGCAGTATTTT
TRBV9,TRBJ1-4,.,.,CASSVSGANEKLFF,TGTGCCAGCAGCGTGAGTGGAGCTAATGAAAAACTGTTTTTT
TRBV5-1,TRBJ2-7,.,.,CASRPDILEEQYF,TGCGCCAGCAGACCCGACATCCTCGAGGAGCAGTACTTC
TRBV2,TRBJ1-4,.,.,CASSESSGDEKLFF,TGTGCCAGCAGTGAATCGTCCGGTGATGAAAAACTGTTTTTT
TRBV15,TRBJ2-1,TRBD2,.,CATSRAAGFAYNEQFF,TGTGCCACCAGCAGAGCAGCGGGATTTGCCTACAATGAGCAGTTCTTC
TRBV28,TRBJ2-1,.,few,CASSPPQGRTLNEQFF,TGTGCCAGCAGTCCTCCACAGGGTCGAACCCTAAATGAGCAGTTCTTC
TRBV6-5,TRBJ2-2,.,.,CASSTAKGGTGELFF,TGTGCCAGCAGTACCGCCAAGGGGGGTACCGGGGAGCTGTTTTTT
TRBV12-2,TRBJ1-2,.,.,CASRYPSEGALANYGYTF,TGTGCAAGTCGCTACCCCTCGGAGGGGGCTTTAGCTAACTATGGCTACACCTTC
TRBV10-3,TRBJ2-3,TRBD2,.,CAISGVSGGATDTQYF,TGTGCCATCAGTGGGGTGAGCGGGGGGGCCACAGATACGCAGTATTTT
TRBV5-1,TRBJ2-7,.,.,CASSPLDLSYEQYF,TGCGCCAGCAGCCCCCTTGATCTCTCCTACGAGCAGTACTTC
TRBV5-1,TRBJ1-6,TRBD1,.,CASSSGQGGTPLHF,TGCGCCAGCAGCTCCGGACAGGGTGGCACACCCCTCCACTTT
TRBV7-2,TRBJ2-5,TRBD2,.,CASIWWASGGEETQYF,TGTGCCAGCATTTGGTGGGCTAGCGGGGGGGAAGAGACCCAGTACTTC
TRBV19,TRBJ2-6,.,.,CASSIPQYAGANVLTF,TGTGCCAGTAGTATCCCTCAGTACGCTGGGGCCAACGTCCTGACTTTC
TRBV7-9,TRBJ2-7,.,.,CASSLRRGIAYEQYF,TGTGCCAGCAGCTTACGAAGGGGCATCGCCTACGAGCAGTACTTC
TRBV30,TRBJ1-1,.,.,CAWRRGSLNTEAFF,TGTGCCTGGAGGAGAGGTTCCTTGAACACTGAAGCTTTCTTT
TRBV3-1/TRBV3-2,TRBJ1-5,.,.,CASSRSGGNQPQHF,TGTGCCAGCAGCCGATCGGGGGGCAATCAGCCCCAGCATTTT
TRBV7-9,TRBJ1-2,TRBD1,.,CASSLEGTAGTF,TGTGCCAGCAGCTTAGAAGGGACAGCGGGCACCTTC
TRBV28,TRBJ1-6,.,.,CASFPLAASYNSPLHF,TGTGCCAGTTTCCCCTTGGCGGCCTCTTATAATTCACCCCTCCACTTT
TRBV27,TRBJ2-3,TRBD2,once,CASSSLAGLVDTQYF,TGTGCCAGCAGTTCCTTAGCGGGATTGGTAGATACGCAGTATTTT